Detailed here is one T cell receptor beta chain. No antigen is known for it. The sample originates from a study of shared clonotypes between healthy human individuals. General study findings and limits: Investigators collected only blood, and repertoires in tissues likely differ. Naive subsets generally had larger estimated richness than memory subsets.

Authors' processing steps: Junction-only sequences without quality scores were provided by ImmunoSEQ, so filtering was different. Clones were sequenced by immunoSEQ multiplex PCR, and TCRdb holds only the in-frame ones, with some missing. The V and J calls and clone size were taken over from that table, and D and trimming were inferred from the DNA. This sample has hundreds of thousands of clones; around 67% occur once, and the top ten carry less than 2%. Sequencing was carried out using memory CD4+ T cells sorted from blood. As for subset: CD45RA-negative fraction. This TCR derives from a woman in her 30s in good health.

CDR3 amino acids: CASSTRGREGSPLHF. CDR3 nucleotides: TGTGCCAGCAGTACTAGGGGGCGCGAGGGTTCACCCCTCCACTTT. The rearrangement uses TRBV27 and TRBJ1-6, with TRBD1 identical over 7 bases. In germline, CDR1 is MNHEY, CDR2 SMNVEV (reference sequence). J gave up 9 bases and V 5 bases, and 10 bases lay outside the gene matches. CDR3 length equals 15 residues.